A selection of T cell receptor beta chains follows, all from one sample in a study of blood T cell repertoires in COVID-19. Repertoires were generated with immunoSEQ multiplex PCR, while TCRdb's copy carries only in-frame clones and drops some. The sample shows approximately 120,000 clones, about 83% of them seen only once. The sequenced sample consisted of peripheral blood. The source is a human donor in a cohort sampled during active COVID-19. Both conserved end residues are part of each CDR3. The D gene is left open where the match is weak. Not all rows give a size; the values are once, few, many and, for expanded clones, a class.

CDR3nt	CDR3aa	v_gene	abundance	d_gene	j_gene
TGTGCCAGCAGATACCGGGAGCAGGGCACAGATACGCAGTATTTT	CASRYREQGTDTQYF	TRBV6-5	NA	NA	TRBJ2-3
TGCGCCAGCAGCTTCGATCAGGGTGACCAGTACTTC	CASSFDQGDQYF	TRBV5-1	NA	NA	TRBJ2-5
TGTGCCAGCTTAAAAGCGGATCAGCCCCAGCATTTT	CASLKADQPQHF	TRBV21-1	medium-sized	NA	TRBJ1-5
TGCGCCAGCAGCTTGTCGGGGATCGAAGCTTTCTTT	CASSLSGIEAFF	TRBV5-1	NA	NA	TRBJ1-1
TGTGCCAGCAGTCATCTAAGACAGGGTTTTGGCTACACCTTC	CASSHLRQGFGYTF	TRBV11-2	NA	TRBD1	TRBJ1-2
TGCAGCGCTGGACAGTTTAGCTCCTACGAGCAGTACTTC	CSAGQFSSYEQYF	TRBV29-1	NA	NA	TRBJ2-7
TGCGCCAGCAGCCAGACCTCCGGGACAGAGGGTAGTTGGGCTTTCTTT	CASSQTSGTEGSWAFF	TRBV4-1	few	TRBD1	TRBJ1-1
TGTGCCAGCAGTTACGGGAGGACAGGTGGAAACACCATATATTTT	CASSYGRTGGNTIYF	TRBV6-5	NA	TRBD1	TRBJ1-3
TGTGCCAGCAGCTTAGTTGGGCAGCTAACCTACGAGCAGTACTTC	CASSLVGQLTYEQYF	TRBV7-9	NA	NA	TRBJ2-7
TGTGCCAGCAGCCCCTCCAGCTCTGGGGCCAACGTCCTGACTTTC	CASSPSSSGANVLTF	TRBV7-2	NA	NA	TRBJ2-6
TGTGCCAGCAGCCCGGGCGGGGCCAGGGCGAACACTGAAGCTTTCTTT	CASSPGGARANTEAFF	TRBV7-3	few	NA	TRBJ1-1
TGTGCCAGCAGTGATGGGCCCCGTAATCAGCCCCAGCATTTT	CASSDGPRNQPQHF	TRBV2	NA	NA	TRBJ1-5
TGTGCCAGCAGTCGACAGGGGGCAGACTATGGCTACACCTTC	CASSRQGADYGYTF	TRBV7-9	NA	TRBD1	TRBJ1-2
TGTGCCAGCAGCCCCGGGGCCAGCGGGAGGTTAAATGAGCAGTTCTTC	CASSPGASGRLNEQFF	TRBV9	few	TRBD2	TRBJ2-1
TGTGCCAGCAGCTTAGTATCCGTGAACACTGAAGCTTTCTTT	CASSLVSVNTEAFF	TRBV7-9	NA	NA	TRBJ1-1
TGTGCCATCAGCCAGGGTTTGGAGGGGGCCAACGTCCTGACTTTC	CAISQGLEGANVLTF	TRBV10-3	once	NA	TRBJ2-6
TGTGCCAGCAGCCCCGCGGACTATGGCTACACCTTC	CASSPADYGYTF	TRBV6-2/TRBV6-3	NA	NA	TRBJ1-2
TGTGCCAGCAGTCCCCCCGCGGGACTAGGGTCTATCTTC	CASSPPAGLGSIF	TRBV28	NA	TRBD2	TRBJ2-1
TGTGCCAGCTCACCTATTAGCGGGAGAGAGGAGACCCAGTACTTC	CASSPISGREETQYF	TRBV18	NA	TRBD2	TRBJ2-5
TGTGCCAGCAGCCGTACAGGGGGGAATCGCTACACCTTC	CASSRTGGNRYTF	TRBV12-3/TRBV12-4	once	TRBD1	TRBJ1-2
TGCAGCGCCGGGCCGGGACAGCTTTTCCCAGTGCCCAATCAGCCCCAGCATTTT	CSAGPGQLFPVPNQPQHF	TRBV29-1	NA	TRBD1	TRBJ1-5
TGTGCTAGTGGTTTGGGAACAGGTGACTATGGCTACACCTTC	CASGLGTGDYGYTF	TRBV12-5	NA	NA	TRBJ1-2
TGTGCCAGCGCCGCGGATCCTAGCACAGATACGCAGTATTTT	CASAADPSTDTQYF	TRBV7-9	NA	NA	TRBJ2-3
TGTGCCAGTAATTCCCCCGGGATGAACACTGAAGCTTTCTTT	CASNSPGMNTEAFF	TRBV19	few	NA	TRBJ1-1
TGTGCCATCAGTGAGGTACTAGCGGAGTCTTTGTTTTCCTACAATGAGCAGTTCTTC	CAISEVLAESLFSYNEQFF	TRBV10-3	NA	TRBD2	TRBJ2-1
TGTGCCAGCCAAGAACACCGGGTCTCCGTCACAGATACGCAGTATTTT	CASQEHRVSVTDTQYF	TRBV11-2	NA	NA	TRBJ2-3
TGTGCCAGCAGCTTTAGGGGTGATACGCAGTATTTT	CASSFRGDTQYF	TRBV9	NA	NA	TRBJ2-3
TGTGCCAGCAGCTTAGCAGTTTCAGGGCGGTGGCAGCCCCAGCATTTT	CASSLAVSGRWQPQHF	TRBV7-2	few	NA	TRBJ1-5
TGTGCCAGCAGCCAAGTAAATGCGGGCACTGAAGCTTTCTTT	CASSQVNAGTEAFF	TRBV3-1/TRBV3-2	NA	NA	TRBJ1-1
TGTGCCAGCAGTTACTCGGGGAGCTCCTACAATGAGCAGTTCTTC	CASSYSGSSYNEQFF	TRBV6-2/TRBV6-3	NA	NA	TRBJ2-1
TGTGCCAGCTCACAGACTAGCGGCGATGAGCAGTTCTTC	CASSQTSGDEQFF	TRBV18	NA	TRBD2	TRBJ2-1
TGTGCCAGCAGGCGGGATAATGGGAATGAGCAGTTCTTC	CASRRDNGNEQFF	TRBV6-5	NA	NA	TRBJ2-1
TGTGCCAGCAGTCCTTTAGGAGGTAATCAGCCCCAGCATTTT	CASSPLGGNQPQHF	TRBV25-1	NA	NA	TRBJ1-5
TGTGCCAGCAAATTGGGCCCCCAGCCCCAGCATTTT	CASKLGPQPQHF	TRBV12-3/TRBV12-4	NA	NA	TRBJ1-5
TGTGCCAGCAGCCCAACCCTTCGGGGGGGGATTGAGCAGTTCTTC	CASSPTLRGGIEQFF	TRBV7-9	NA	TRBD2	TRBJ2-1
TGTGCCAGCAGCTCCCGGAGCCTGTTGGGTGGCTACACCTTC	CASSSRSLLGGYTF	TRBV5-4	NA	NA	TRBJ1-2
TGTGCCACCAGCAGAGATCTGGCGGGACCCAGATACAATGAGCAGTTCTTC	CATSRDLAGPRYNEQFF	TRBV15	many	NA	TRBJ2-1
TGTGCCAGCAGCTGGGAAGGGACAGGACCCTACGAGCAGTACTTC	CASSWEGTGPYEQYF	TRBV27	once	TRBD1	TRBJ2-7
TGTGCCAGCAGTGGACAGGGGGAGGCCACTGAAGCTTTCTTT	CASSGQGEATEAFF	TRBV6-2/TRBV6-3	NA	TRBD1	TRBJ1-1
TGTGCCACCAGCAGAGTCAAGTCAGGGTCATATGGCTACACCTTC	CATSRVKSGSYGYTF	TRBV15	NA	NA	TRBJ1-2
TGTGCCAGTAGTCCCAGAAGAACAGGGATCTATGGCTACACCTTC	CASSPRRTGIYGYTF	TRBV19	NA	NA	TRBJ1-2
TGTGCCAGCAGTTGGGGACAGCTGAACACTGAAGCTTTCTTT	CASSWGQLNTEAFF	TRBV6-5	NA	TRBD1	TRBJ1-1
TGCAGTGCTAGTGGCGTAACGGGCACAGATACGCAGTATTTT	CSASGVTGTDTQYF	TRBV20-1	NA	NA	TRBJ2-3
TGTGCCAGCAGTCCGTCGGGGTCCCCCGGGGAGCTGTTTTTT	CASSPSGSPGELFF	TRBV6-2/TRBV6-3	once	NA	TRBJ2-2